What follows is one T cell receptor beta chain and its context. Here immunoSEQ multiplex PCR was the method, and the copy in TCRdb shows in-frame clones only, minus some. The sample records under 250,000 clones, roughly 80% being singletons. The data stem from a study of blood T cell repertoires in COVID-19. Study-level background: The analysed material was cDNA or gDNA that came from T cells, B-cell-depleted T cells, or PBMCs.

Germline V lookup: CDR1 MGHRA, CDR2 YSYEKL. This CDR3 is built from 14 residues. Trimming shortened V by 3 bases and J by 3 bases, and 12 bases separated the two germline ends. The chain links TRBV4-1 to TRBJ2-7; D may be TRBD1 (7 bases). The sequence was collected from a woman between 65 and 79 years old with acute or convalescent COVID-19. Sequenced material: peripheral blood. CDR3 DNA: TGCGCCAGCAGCCACAGGGGGGACGTCTACGAGCAGTACTTC. This gives the protein CASSHRGDVYEQYF.